This T cell receptor (beta chain) came from a study of cytomegalovirus exposure and HLA in healthy donors (TCRdb year 2017). Context from the whole study: An earlier analysis of some 620 of the donors reported around 280 Gb of sequence data and around 100 million unique TCR beta sequences obtained from 180 million or so T cells. An early release that covered about 600 HLA-typed donors contained approximately 300 gigabases of sequencing data and tens of millions of unique TCR sequences. Of the roughly 400 genotyped donors, over 80% were placed in the genetic ancestry cluster associated with self-reported Caucasian donors. The study aimed to test whether signatures of past pathogen exposure could be identified by cataloging public T cell receptors. The study profiled the T cell repertoires of about 640 subjects by immunosequencing and related them to cytomegalovirus serostatus. Besides the first cohort of hundreds of subjects, a separate validation cohort made up of 120 different subjects was used. To predict cytomegalovirus infection status, the study combined high-throughput TCR immunosequencing, statistical association of individual TCRs with disease status, and machine learning. In a later analysis, previously published TCR beta repertoires from some 640 donors were re-analyzed and high-resolution HLA genotyping was added so that TCR occurrence patterns could be studied. Rather than using new phenotypic data, the later analysis identified candidate immune exposures from TCR beta sequences and from how often those sequences occurred across donors. In an earlier analysis of roughly 600 of the donors, high-throughput TCR beta sequencing was used to judge whether each TCR beta V gene segment behaved as functional or pseudogenic. Alongside the repertoire data, information on donor age, sex, ethnicity and CMV serostatus was compiled. A later genetic analysis took genome-wide SNP genotypes for about three fifths of the 666 donors and used that subset as a discovery cohort. All discovery cohort repertoires had been generated using a single sequencing platform. Class I and class II HLA loci were covered by the typing at four-digit resolution. Typing coverage varied by locus: roughly 620-640 donors for A, B, C, DRB1 and DQB1; approximately 520 for DQA1; over 600 for DPA1; roughly 450 for DPB1. A handful of DR-DQ haplotypes were handled as single units for association and clustering because linkage in the cohort was strong. Among about 410 genotyped donors of the cohort, an average of around 250,000 unique TCR beta nucleotide sequences was sequenced per donor, of which about 19% were non-productive.

The germline V gene (reference sequence) specifies GTSNPN as CDR1 and SVGIG as CDR2. The CDR3 spans 14 residues, from the cysteine through the phenylalanine. Of the read, only the CDR3 DNA is kept; its 42 bases are in frame from base 1. The germline V end is reduced by 6 bases and the J end by 5 bases; junction bases left unmatched: 10. Study-level results and caveats: Broadly in line with IMGT annotations, most TCR beta V segments showed up in productive rearrangements about 87% or about 30% of the time in an earlier analysis of 450 to 750 of the donors. In a later analysis, around 17,000 TCR beta sequences were associated with specific HLA alleles at a false discovery rate of 0.05. A later genetic analysis reported fewer N-insertions in productive TCRs among donors in an Asian-associated ancestry cluster than the roughly 620-donor mean. Strong co-occurrence of HLA alleles, especially DR and DQ, made assigning TCR associations to individual alleles difficult. CMV serostatus was the only immune exposure information available for the cohort. The classifier was reported to diagnose cytomegalovirus status with high specificity and sensitivity in both the original cohort and the validation cohort. A later genetic analysis associated a missense DCLRE1C variant with V-gene and J-gene trimming of TCR beta chains, and an independent cohort replicated the association. Across donors, most TCR sequences were observed very rarely, whereas some public TCRs were present in many individuals. In a later analysis, several top co-occurrence clusters were reported to appear linked to parvovirus B19, influenza, CMV and Epstein-Barr virus. Because some donors lacked HLA typing at each locus, the association tests relied only on the typed subset. In a later analysis, HLA-associated TCR beta chains showed more clonal expansion and lower generation probabilities than non-associated chains that were equally common. Correlated functional status among segregating V segments might reflect linkage disequilibrium, but an unknown experimental factor could not be ruled out. The presence/absence analyses assumed that sequencing depth was roughly uniform across donors, and that assumption may not be true. In a later analysis, the rate of TCR association differed among HLA loci, with DRB1 alleles having the most associated TCRs and HLA-C alleles having the fewest. A later analysis found that most CMV-associated TCR beta chains appeared HLA-restricted, with HLA associations seemingly driven largely by CMV exposure. The sequencing pipeline was judged likely to have produced a cluster of highly shared sequence variants as a technical artifact. A few of the identified cytomegalovirus-associated TCR beta chains were confirmed in vitro to be specific for cytomegalovirus antigens. According to the authors, the approach could potentially be generalized to other disease states and immunological phenotypes. A further reported finding was that TCR beta sequences accurately predicted the HLA-A and HLA-B alleles for most subjects in the first cohort. Around 16 rarely observed V segments, including chromosome 9 orphons, were excluded from the earlier analysis of about 610 of the donors because counts were too low. The cohort was sequenced for TCR beta chains only, and without alpha or paired-chain data the features that could be detected were limited. In the study, around 160 TCR beta chains were listed as associated with cytomegalovirus. Some IMGT-functional V segments, including TRBV6-2 and TRBV6-3, could not be distinguished by the 87-base-pair reads and were therefore excluded.

A remark on this clone: What antigen it recognizes has not been identified. No much larger clone is present one base from it, and per-base qualities are unavailable.

In total, roughly 670 healthy bone marrow donors made up the cohort. Cohort members were all nominally healthy when sampled, although unrecorded immune exposures were likely present. The donor was CMV seronegative and belonged to the group of over 350 seronegative cohort members. A peripheral blood sample was collected from each donor, and TCR beta sequencing was performed on peripheral blood mononuclear cells. The Qiagen DNeasy Blood Extraction Kit was used to extract genomic DNA from the blood cell samples. The library was made by the immunoSEQ multiplex PCR assay. For the multiplex PCR, a mixture combining 60 forward primers for TCR Vbeta segments and 13 reverse primers for TCR Jbeta segments was used. A multiplex PCR assay on genomic DNA amplified the CDR3 region of rearranged TCR beta genes. The Illumina HiSeq System was used to sequence the amplified TCR beta libraries as 87-base-pair reads. In the source study's methods: A later analysis tallied around 82 million unique TCR beta chains across the approximately 670 repertoires, and some 12 million of those chains were shared by two or more donors. Raw reads were error-corrected and collapsed into unique sequences with a nearest-neighbor algorithm that merged closely related sequences to remove PCR and sequencing errors. To assign V, D and J gene segments, CDR3 sequences were aligned to IMGT reference sequences. For a sequence to be retained, a match of at least six nucleotides to both a V gene segment and a J gene segment was required. A rearrangement was called productive if the CDR3 had no stop codons and remained in frame with V and J, and every other rearrangement was called non-productive. Following IMGT convention, CDR3 was defined as the stretch from the second conserved V-encoded cysteine up to the conserved J-encoded phenylalanine. Sequences without an unambiguous match to a single V gene segment were excluded from the earlier analysis of about 600 of the donors. An earlier analysis of a few hundred of the donors classified V segments as functional when productive rearrangements were above 56.7% and as segregating when the standard deviation between donors was above 5%. A statistical classification framework was built for diagnosing cytomegalovirus status from the catalog of TCR beta chain sequences. In a later analysis, TCR nucleotide sequences were compared against IMGT/GENE-DB human TR gene sequences so that V and J genes could be assigned. The TCRdist pipeline was used in a later analysis to assign CDR3 sequences and most-parsimonious VDJ recombination scenarios. In a later analysis, each TCR beta chain was defined by its CDR3 amino acid sequence together with its V-gene family, and reads lacking a unique V-gene family were excluded. A later analysis removed several hundred highly shared, low-generation-probability nucleotide sequences to deal with suspected cross-contamination and a sequencing artifact. A later analysis calculated a clonal expansion index for each public chain from normalized within-repertoire ranks of inferred template counts. A later analysis computed generation probabilities with a VDJ recombination model fitted to out-of-frame rearrangements, and checked the results against IGoR. In a later analysis, hypergeometric tests were used to score TCR-TCR, TCR-HLA and TCR-CMV co-occurrence, with a repertoire-size bias correction applied to TCR pairs. To estimate false discovery rates, a later analysis permuted the HLA or CMV assignments 20 times. In a later analysis, co-occurring TCRs were grouped using DBSCAN, with TCRdist sequence similarity added in when clustering inside HLA-allele-positive subsets. For co-occurrence clustering, repertoires with fewer than 30,000 or more than 120,000 public chains were excluded, along with five repertoires with anomalous nucleotide sharing. TCRdb mirrors the immuneACCESS table, restricted to in-frame sequences. Some clones are absent from its copies; in checked studies, under half trace to an unresolved V gene, and the reason for the others is unknown. V and J calls and clone size are as listed in that table; D and trimming were resolved from the DNA. The sample contains over 85,000 clones, around 78% of them found a single time. The top ten clonotypes cover 1.3% of the sample.

The chain employs TRBV30 and TRBJ1-2, with 9 middle bases fitting TRBD1. The sample taken for sequencing was PBMCs. The origin of this receptor is a woman under 40 in good health and CMV-seronegative. The base sequence is TGTGCCTGCCCCTTCCCGGACAGGGGTTATGGCTACACCTTC. Translated, it gives CACPFPDRGYGYTF.